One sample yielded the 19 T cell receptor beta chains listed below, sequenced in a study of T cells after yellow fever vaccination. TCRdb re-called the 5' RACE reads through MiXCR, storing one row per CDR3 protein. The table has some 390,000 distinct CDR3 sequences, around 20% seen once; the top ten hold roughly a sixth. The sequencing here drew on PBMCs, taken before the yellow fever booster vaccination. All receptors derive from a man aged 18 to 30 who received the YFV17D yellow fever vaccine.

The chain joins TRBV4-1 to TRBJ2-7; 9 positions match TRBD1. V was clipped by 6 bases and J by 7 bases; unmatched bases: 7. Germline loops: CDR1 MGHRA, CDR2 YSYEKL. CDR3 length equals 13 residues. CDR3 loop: CASSRDRAGEQYF. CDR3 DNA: TGCGCCAGCAGTCGGGACAGGGCGGGGGAGCAGTACTTC.

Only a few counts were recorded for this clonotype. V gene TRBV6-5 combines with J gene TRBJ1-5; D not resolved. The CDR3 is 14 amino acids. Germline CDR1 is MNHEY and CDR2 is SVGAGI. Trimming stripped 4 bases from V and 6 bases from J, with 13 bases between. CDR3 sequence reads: CASSSAGNGQPQHF. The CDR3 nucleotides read TGTGCCAGCAGTTCAGCTGGGAACGGTCAGCCCCAGCATTTT.

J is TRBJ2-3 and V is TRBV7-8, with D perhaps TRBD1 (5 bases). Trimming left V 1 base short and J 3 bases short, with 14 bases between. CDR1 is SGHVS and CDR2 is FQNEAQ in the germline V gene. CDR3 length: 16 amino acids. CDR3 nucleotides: TGTGCCAGCAGCTTAGGGTCAGGGCAGGCAACAGATACGCAGTATTTT. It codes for CASSLGSGQATDTQYF.

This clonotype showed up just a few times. This CDR3 reads CASSYSSGHGGFEQYF. The CDR3 DNA follows: TGTGCCAGCAGTTACAGCTCGGGACATGGGGGGTTCGAGCAGTACTTC. The chain combines TRBV6-2 or TRBV6-3 with TRBJ2-7; either TRBD1 or TRBD2 may fit D (6 bases each). The CDR3 is made up of 16 amino acids. Germline-derived CDR1 and CDR2 are MNHEY and SVGEGT. The ends were cut back, 2 bases at V and 6 bases at J, with 20 bases in the middle.

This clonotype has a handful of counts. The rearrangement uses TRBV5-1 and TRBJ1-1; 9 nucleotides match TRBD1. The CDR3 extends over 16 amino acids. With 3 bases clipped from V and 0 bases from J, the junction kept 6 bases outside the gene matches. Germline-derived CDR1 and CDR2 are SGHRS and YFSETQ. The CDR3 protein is CASSSPGTGMNTEAFF. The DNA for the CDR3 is TGCGCCAGCAGCTCCCCCGGGACAGGGATGAACACTGAAGCTTTCTTT. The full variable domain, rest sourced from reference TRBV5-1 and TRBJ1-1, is KAGVTQTPRYLIKTRGQQVTLSCSPISGHRSVSWYQQTPGQGLQFLFEYFSETQRNKGNFPGRFSGRQFSNSRSEMNVSTLELGDSALYLCASSSPGTGMNTEAFFGQGTRLTVV.

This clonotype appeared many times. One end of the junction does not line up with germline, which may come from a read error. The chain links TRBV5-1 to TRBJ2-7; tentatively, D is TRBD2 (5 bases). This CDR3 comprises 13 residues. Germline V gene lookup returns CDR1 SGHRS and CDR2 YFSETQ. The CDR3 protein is CASSLGEGYEQYF. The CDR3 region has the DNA TGTGCCAGCAGCTTAGGAGAGGGCTACGAGCAGTACTTC. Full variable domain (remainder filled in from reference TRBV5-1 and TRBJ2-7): KAGVTQTPRYLIKTRGQQVTLSCSPISGHRSVSWYQQTPGQGLQFLFEYFSETQRNKGNFPGRFSGRQFSNSRSEMNVSTLELGDSALYLCASSLGEGYEQYFGPGTRLTVT.

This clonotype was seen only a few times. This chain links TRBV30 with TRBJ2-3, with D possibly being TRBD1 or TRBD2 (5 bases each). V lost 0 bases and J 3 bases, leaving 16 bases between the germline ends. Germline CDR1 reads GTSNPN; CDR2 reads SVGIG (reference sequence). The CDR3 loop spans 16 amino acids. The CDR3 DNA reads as TGTGCCTGGAGTGTACCTGAGGGGAGTCGGACAGATACGCAGTATTTT. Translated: CAWSVPEGSRTDTQYF.

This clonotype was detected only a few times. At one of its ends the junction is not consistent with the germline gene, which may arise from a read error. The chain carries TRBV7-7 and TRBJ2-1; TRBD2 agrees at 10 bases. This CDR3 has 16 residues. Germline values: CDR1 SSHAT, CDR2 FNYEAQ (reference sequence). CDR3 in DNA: TGTGCTAGCAGCCCACTAGCGGGGACTCATTACAATGAGCAGTTCTTC. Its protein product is CASSPLAGTHYNEQFF.

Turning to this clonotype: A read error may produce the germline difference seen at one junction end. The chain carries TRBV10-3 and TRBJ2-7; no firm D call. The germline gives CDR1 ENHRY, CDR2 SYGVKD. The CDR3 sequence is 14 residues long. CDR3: CAISESTRVYEQYF. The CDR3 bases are TGTGCCATCAGCGAGTCTACAAGGGTCTACGAGCAGTACTTC.

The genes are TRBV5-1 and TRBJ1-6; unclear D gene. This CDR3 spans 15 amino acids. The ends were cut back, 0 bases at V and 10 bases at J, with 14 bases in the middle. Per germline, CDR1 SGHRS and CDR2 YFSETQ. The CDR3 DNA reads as TGCGCCAGCAGCTTGGGGGCTGTGGCAGGATCACCCCTCCACTTT. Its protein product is CASSLGAVAGSPLHF.

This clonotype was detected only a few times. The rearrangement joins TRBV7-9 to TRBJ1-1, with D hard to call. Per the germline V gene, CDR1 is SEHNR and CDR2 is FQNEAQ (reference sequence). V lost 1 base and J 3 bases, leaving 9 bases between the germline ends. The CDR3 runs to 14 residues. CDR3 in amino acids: CASSLGLEYTEAFF. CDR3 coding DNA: TGTGCCAGCAGCTTAGGCTTGGAATACACTGAAGCTTTCTTT.

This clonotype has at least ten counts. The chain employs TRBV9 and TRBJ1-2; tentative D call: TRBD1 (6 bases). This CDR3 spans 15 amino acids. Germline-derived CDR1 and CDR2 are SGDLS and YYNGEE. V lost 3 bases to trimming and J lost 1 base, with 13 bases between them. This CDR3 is CASSADSSVNYGYTF. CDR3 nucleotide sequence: TGTGCCAGCAGCGCGGACAGCTCTGTTAACTATGGCTACACCTTC.

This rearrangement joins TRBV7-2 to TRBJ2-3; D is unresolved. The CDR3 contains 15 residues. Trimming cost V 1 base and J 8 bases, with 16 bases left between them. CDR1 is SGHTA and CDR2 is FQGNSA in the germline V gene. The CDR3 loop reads CASSLGGLTSGTQYF. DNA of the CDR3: TGTGCCAGCAGCTTAGGCGGCCTAACGTCGGGTACGCAGTATTTT.

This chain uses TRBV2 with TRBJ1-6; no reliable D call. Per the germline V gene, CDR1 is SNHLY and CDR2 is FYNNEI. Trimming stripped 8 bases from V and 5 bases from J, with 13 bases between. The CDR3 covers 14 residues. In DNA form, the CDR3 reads TGTGCCAGCTCATCCCGGAGGGATAATTCACCCCTCCACTTT. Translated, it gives CASSSRRDNSPLHF.

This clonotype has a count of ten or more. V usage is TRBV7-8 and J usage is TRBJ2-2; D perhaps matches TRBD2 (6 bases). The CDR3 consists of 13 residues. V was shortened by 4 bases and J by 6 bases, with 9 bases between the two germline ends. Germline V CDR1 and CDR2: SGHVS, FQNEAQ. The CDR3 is CASSYSGPGELFF. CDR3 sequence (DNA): TGTGCCAGCAGCTATAGCGGTCCCGGGGAGCTGTTTTTT.

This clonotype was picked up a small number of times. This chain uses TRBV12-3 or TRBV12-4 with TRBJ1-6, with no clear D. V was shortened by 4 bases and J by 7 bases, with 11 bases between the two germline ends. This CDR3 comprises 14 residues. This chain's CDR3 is CASSSRSENSPLHF. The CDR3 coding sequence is TGTGCCAGCAGTTCAAGGAGCGAGAATTCACCCCTCCACTTT.

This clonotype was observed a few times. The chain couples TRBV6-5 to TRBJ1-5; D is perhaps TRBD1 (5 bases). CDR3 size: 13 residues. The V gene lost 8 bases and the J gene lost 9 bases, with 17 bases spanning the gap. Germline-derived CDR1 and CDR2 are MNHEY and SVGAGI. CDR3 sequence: CASSYGRDSPQHF. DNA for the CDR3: TGTGCCAGCTCCTATGGAAGGGACTCGCCCCAGCATTTT.

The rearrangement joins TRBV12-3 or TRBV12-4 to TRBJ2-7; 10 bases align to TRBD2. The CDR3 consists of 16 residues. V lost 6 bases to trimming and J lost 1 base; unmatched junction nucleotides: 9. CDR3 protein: CASSHAGTSVSYEQYF. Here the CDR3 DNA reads TGTGCCAGCAGCCACGCCGGGACTAGCGTATCCTACGAGCAGTACTTC.

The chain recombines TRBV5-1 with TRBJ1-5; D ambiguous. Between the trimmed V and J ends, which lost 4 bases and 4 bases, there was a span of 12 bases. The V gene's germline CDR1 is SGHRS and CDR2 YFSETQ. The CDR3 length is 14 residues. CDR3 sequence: CASSPLGVNQPQHF. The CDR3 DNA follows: TGCGCCAGCAGCCCCTTGGGAGTTAATCAGCCCCAGCATTTT.